The source of this T cell receptor beta chain is a study of a mutant IDH1 vaccine in newly diagnosed glioma (dated by TCRdb to the early 2020s). General notes on the study: Across visits V03 through V10, patients got a total of eight vaccinations, given in weeks 1, 3, 5, 7, 11, 15, 19 and 23. Prior to enrollment, standard therapy consisting of radiotherapy alone, temozolomide alone, or radiochemotherapy with temozolomide had been administered to patients, with the combination being received by most patients. Peripheral blood was collected at six visits: V03 (baseline), V05, V07, V10, V12 and V13. Vaccination started 4-6 weeks after radiotherapy alone, or was given together with temozolomide cycles in the groups whose treatment included chemotherapy. Of the approximately 35 treated patients, around 62% were male and around 40% were female, and a mean age of approximately 40 years was recorded. For exploratory analyses, longitudinal TCRB deep sequencing was carried out in 25 to 30 treated patients wherever samples were available.

The sample's time point, from its label and the paper: week 23, last vaccination. A 20-mer mutant IDH1 peptide at 300 micrograms in Montanide made up each vaccine dose, which was injected subcutaneously together with topical imiquimod. Newly diagnosed WHO grade 3 or 4 IDH1-mutant astrocytomas showing loss of nuclear ATRX were present in the donors. The samples were drawn from NOA16, a multicentre, single-arm, open-label phase I trial in Germany that tested a mutant IDH1 peptide vaccine in humans for the first time. Genomic DNA for TCRB sequencing was extracted from EDTA blood using the DNeasy Blood and Tissue Kit. Comments on this clone: No antigen is known for it. No per-base quality is available; no much larger clone lies one base away.

On the study overall, not on this receptor specifically: Vaccine-induced immune responses across multiple MHC alleles were detected in 85% to 95% of patients. The authors noted that analyses of patient blood samples could not be reproduced because of sample limitations. Changes in the top peripheral T cell clonotypes picked up by TCRB sequencing did not appear to be linked to pseudoprogression. Selection of PBMC samples for TCRB deep sequencing was based on availability.

The method was the immunoSEQ multiplex PCR assay. The hsTCRB Kit was used according to the manufacturer's protocol to amplify rearranged TCR beta chain sequences. Sequencing of TCRB libraries was carried out on an Illumina MiSeq. Under the source paper's analysis protocol: The kit vendor's proprietary platform handled demultiplexing, trimming and gene mapping. Here the immuneACCESS table is served through TCRdb, limited to in-frame sequences with V and J called. Missing clones are a known gap in these copies; in checked studies unresolved V genes cover under half, and the rest lacks a known reason. The V and J calls and clone size come from that table; D and trimming were worked out from the DNA. For this sample the table gives fewer than 45,000 clones, of which 78% were detected only once. The top ten constitute about 6.3% of the sample. This clonotype was obtained from a woman in her 40s with glioma. Some clones in this sample may be carry-over from other donors' samples. The input for sequencing was PBMCs, taken from a glioma patient whose treatment included an IDH1 peptide vaccine.

The DNA sequence is TGTGCCAGCAGTTTGAAGACAGGGATGGACGAGCAGTACTTC. Its protein reads: CASSLKTGMDEQYF. Recombination connected TRBV27 to TRBJ2-5, with 7 bases aligning to TRBD1. Judging by the DNA end, TRBJ2-7 fits better; the J call may be wrong. The germline V gene (reference sequence) provides CDR1 MNHEY and CDR2 SMNVEV. From the cysteine up to the phenylalanine, the CDR3 has a length of 14 residues. The sequence is cut down to CDR3 DNA, 42 bases in frame from base 1.